This TCR beta chain was retrieved from a study of identical twins (dated by TCRdb to 2016 to 2017). The study in broad terms: TCR alpha and beta repertoires from monozygotic twins, unrelated adults of various ages and cord blood were deep-sequenced to test whether fetal clonotypes persist. To rule out contamination, the twin experiments were replicated at different times with different library preparation protocols. Study-wide findings and limitations: A weaker excess of twin sharing was found in beta out-of-frame sequences because the signal-to-noise ratio was lowered by fewer shared sequences. Abundant cord blood beta clonotypes carried fewer insertions; young adult naive repertoires showed a weaker similar trend, while memory repertoires showed none. Conclusions relied on cross-sectional statistical analysis, since the same donors could not be followed over many years. Compared with coincidental sharing between unrelated individuals, an excess of low generation-probability sequences was observed among out-of-frame TCR alpha sequences shared between twins. Invariant T cells such as MAIT and iNKT could partly confound zero-insertion analyses, although diverse VJ usage argued against such confounding for most clonotypes. Recombination models systematically underestimated out-of-frame TCR alpha sharing in monozygotic twins but agreed with sharing between unrelated individuals.

Library generation was performed with 5' RACE. Sequencing used an Illumina HiSeq 2000. Template switching added a universal primer binding site, and the final cDNA carried a unique molecular identifier that allowed TCR cDNA molecules to be counted accurately. Specific primers in the conserved constant-segment region were used to synthesize first-strand cDNA for the TCR alpha and beta chains. To control for contamination, every cDNA library carried two barcodes: a SMART-Mk sample barcode plus Illumina barcodes. TruSeq adapter sequences along with Illumina sample barcodes were introduced in two successive PCR steps. Sequencing of the TCR alpha and beta cDNA libraries was done on the Illumina HiSeq platform using custom primers. From the authors' description of their analysis: Raw reads were processed with MiGEC to extract unique molecular identifiers, and MiXCR was used to determine CDR3 positions. For each individual, recombination models were inferred using an EM algorithm with the repgenHMM and IGoR tools. Shared clonotype analysis was performed with the tcR package in R, normalizing sharing by the product of cloneset sizes. Out-of-frame nonproductive sequences were analyzed to study raw recombination free of thymic and clonal selection effects. In TCRdb, the public reads were trimmed at Q25 with fastp and aligned with MiXCR, with productive beta chains retained. Entries that share a CDR3 protein sequence are merged under the most common genes and DNA. The V and J calls shown here were made by TCRdb, not taken from the authors' results. The sample table records 1.5 million to 2 million distinct CDR3 sequences; less than 40% of these occur just once. About 0.25% of the sample comes from the top ten.

For CDR1 and CDR2, the germline V gene lists SGHRS and YFSETQ. The CDR3 sequence holds 17 residues, the cysteine and phenylalanine included. The read is trimmed to its CDR3 DNA, 51 bases read in frame from base 1. Concerning this clonotype: The clone's antigen remains unknown. It has no much larger one-base neighbor in the sample; base qualities were not kept.

Every donor in the study was a healthy Caucasian. The sequence derives from a newborn girl in good health. Sequenced sample: cord blood. In this chain, TRBV5-1 is recombined with TRBJ2-5, with the D segment possibly TRBD1 or TRBD2, each aligning over 5 bases. The DNA end favors TRBJ2-7, so the J call may be wrong. The CDR3 reads CASSSLGGEGPRYEQYF. The nucleotide sequence is TGCGCCAGCAGTTCTCTTGGGGGTGAAGGTCCCCGCTACGAGCAGTACTTC.